Here is one TCR beta chain with its context. Its specificity is unknown. This entry comes from a study of cytomegalovirus exposure and HLA in healthy donors. PCR involved 60 Vbeta and 13 Jbeta primers. TCRdb's table, derived via immunoSEQ multiplex PCR, lists solely in-frame clones and lacks some. The sample has about 170,000 clones; 82% are singletons. General study points: Researchers reported in a later analysis that a missense DCLRE1C variant was tied to TCR beta V- and J-gene trimming. Cytomegalovirus association was listed for approximately 160 TCR beta chains.

The sequence derives from a girl aged 2 to 9 in good health and CMV-seropositive. The sample comprised PBMCs.

The CDR3 DNA is TGTGCCAGCACCGATTCAGGGGGACGGGAGCAGTACTTC. It is translated as CASTDSGGREQYF. The gene calls are TRBV6-5 and TRBJ2-7, with 7 bases lining up with TRBD1. This CDR3 contains 13 residues. The junction had 10 bases not matched to a gene; V was cut back by 7 bases and J by 7 bases. Germline CDR1 reads MNHEY; CDR2 reads SVGAGI.